This is a list of T cell receptor beta chains from one sample in a study of blood T cell repertoires in COVID-19. Profiled with immunoSEQ multiplex PCR; TCRdb holds only in-frame clones, not every one. The sample includes approximately 260,000 clones, just under 85% of them seen just once. The sample comprised peripheral blood. The receptors stem from a woman of 80 years or more with acute or convalescent COVID-19. Each CDR3 is given with its conserved first and last residue. The order of the fields is CDR3 protein, CDR3 DNA, J gene, D gene, V gene, clone size. A D gene is named only where the DNA matches it firmly. Size is omitted from some rows. Given values are once, few, many or a class for expanded clones.

CDR3 protein: CSVDLGGGSTEAFF; CDR3 DNA: TGCAGCGTGGACCTAGGGGGAGGGAGCACTGAAGCTTTCTTT; J gene: TRBJ1-1; D gene: NA; V gene: TRBV29-1; clone size: few
CDR3 protein: CSVGQGTDTEAFF; CDR3 DNA: TGCAGCGTTGGACAGGGTACGGACACTGAAGCTTTCTTT; J gene: TRBJ1-1; D gene: TRBD1; V gene: TRBV29-1; clone size: NA
CDR3 protein: CASSLGAQKDEQFF; CDR3 DNA: TGTGCCAGCAGCTTAGGTGCTCAGAAAGATGAGCAGTTCTTC; J gene: TRBJ2-1; D gene: NA; V gene: TRBV7-9; clone size: NA
CDR3 protein: CASSNSRTGSSYEQYF; CDR3 DNA: TGTGCCAGCAGCAATTCTCGGACGGGGAGCTCCTACGAGCAGTACTTC; J gene: TRBJ2-7; D gene: NA; V gene: TRBV11-1; clone size: NA
CDR3 protein: CASSVSGPTNEKLFF; CDR3 DNA: TGTGCCAGTAGTGTCTCAGGCCCTACTAATGAAAAACTGTTTTTT; J gene: TRBJ1-4; D gene: NA; V gene: TRBV19; clone size: NA
CDR3 protein: CASSPQGVGANVLTF; CDR3 DNA: TGTGCCAGCAGCCCCCAAGGGGTTGGGGCCAACGTCCTGACTTTC; J gene: TRBJ2-6; D gene: NA; V gene: TRBV6-2/TRBV6-3; clone size: NA
CDR3 protein: CASSEVLLANVLTF; CDR3 DNA: TGTGCCAGCAGTGAAGTCCTTTTGGCCAACGTCCTGACTTTC; J gene: TRBJ2-6; D gene: NA; V gene: TRBV6-1; clone size: NA
CDR3 protein: CAISKTRTDTYEQYF; CDR3 DNA: TGTGCCATCAGTAAGACCCGGACAGACACCTACGAGCAGTACTTC; J gene: TRBJ2-7; D gene: NA; V gene: TRBV10-3; clone size: NA
CDR3 protein: CATSRDSGIPTSEQYF; CDR3 DNA: TGTGCCACCAGCAGAGATTCCGGGATCCCCACCAGCGAGCAGTACTTC; J gene: TRBJ2-7; D gene: NA; V gene: TRBV15; clone size: NA
CDR3 protein: CASSRRTGNSYNEQFF; CDR3 DNA: TGTGCCAGCAGCCGCAGGACGGGAAACTCCTACAATGAGCAGTTCTTC; J gene: TRBJ2-1; D gene: NA; V gene: TRBV3-1/TRBV3-2; clone size: NA
CDR3 protein: CASSGDRGLDIQYF; CDR3 DNA: TGTGCCAGCAGTGGGGACAGGGGGCTGGACATTCAGTACTTC; J gene: TRBJ2-4; D gene: TRBD1; V gene: TRBV2; clone size: NA
CDR3 protein: CASRRQGGSGEQFF; CDR3 DNA: TGTGCCAGCAGAAGACAGGGAGGTTCGGGTGAGCAGTTCTTC; J gene: TRBJ2-1; D gene: NA; V gene: TRBV28; clone size: NA
CDR3 protein: CASSFGPNYGYTF; CDR3 DNA: TGTGCCAGTAGTTTTGGGCCAAACTATGGCTACACCTTC; J gene: TRBJ1-2; D gene: NA; V gene: TRBV19; clone size: NA
CDR3 protein: CASSIKQGAAEAFF; CDR3 DNA: TGTGCCAGCAGCATAAAACAGGGGGCAGCTGAAGCTTTCTTT; J gene: TRBJ1-1; D gene: TRBD1; V gene: TRBV7-8; clone size: NA
CDR3 protein: CASSEGQRQPQHF; CDR3 DNA: TGTGCCAGCAGTGAAGGACAGCGACAGCCCCAGCATTTT; J gene: TRBJ1-5; D gene: NA; V gene: TRBV6-1; clone size: NA
CDR3 protein: CASSPPGQVDGYTF; CDR3 DNA: TGTGCCAGCAGTCCACCGGGACAGGTAGATGGCTACACCTTC; J gene: TRBJ1-2; D gene: TRBD1; V gene: TRBV6-2/TRBV6-3; clone size: few
CDR3 protein: CASSHWAGQETQYF; CDR3 DNA: TGTGCCAGCAGCCACTGGGCGGGCCAAGAGACCCAGTACTTC; J gene: TRBJ2-5; D gene: NA; V gene: TRBV5-5; clone size: NA
CDR3 protein: CASSFLSTEDNSPLHF; CDR3 DNA: TGTGCCAGCAGCTTCCTATCGACAGAGGATAATTCACCCCTCCACTTT; J gene: TRBJ1-6; D gene: NA; V gene: TRBV5-6; clone size: few
CDR3 protein: CASSLDGVAGADTQYF; CDR3 DNA: TGTGCCAGCAGCTTAGATGGGGTAGCGGGGGCAGATACGCAGTATTTT; J gene: TRBJ2-3; D gene: TRBD2; V gene: TRBV7-2; clone size: NA
CDR3 protein: CASSQQGTVGELFF; CDR3 DNA: TGTGCCAGCAGCCAACAGGGTACGGTCGGGGAGCTGTTTTTT; J gene: TRBJ2-2; D gene: NA; V gene: TRBV6-5; clone size: NA
CDR3 protein: CASSWWGGGGPPEAFF; CDR3 DNA: TGTGCCAGCAGTTGGTGGGGGGGCGGGGGACCGCCTGAAGCTTTCTTT; J gene: TRBJ1-1; D gene: NA; V gene: TRBV28; clone size: NA
CDR3 protein: CASTGTGSNTEAFF; CDR3 DNA: TGTGCCAGCACCGGGACAGGGTCTAACACTGAAGCTTTCTTT; J gene: TRBJ1-1; D gene: TRBD1; V gene: TRBV2; clone size: NA
CDR3 protein: CASRLATYPLF; CDR3 DNA: TGTGCCAGCCGCCTAGCGACCTACCCCCTCTTC; J gene: TRBJ2-1; D gene: NA; V gene: TRBV2; clone size: NA
CDR3 protein: CASSMYGGALGTQYF; CDR3 DNA: TGTGCCAGTAGTATGTACGGGGGGGCCCTTGGGACCCAGTACTTC; J gene: TRBJ2-5; D gene: TRBD2; V gene: TRBV19; clone size: NA
CDR3 protein: CASREAMNTEAFF; CDR3 DNA: TGTGCCAGCAGGGAGGCGATGAACACTGAAGCTTTCTTT; J gene: TRBJ1-1; D gene: NA; V gene: TRBV28; clone size: NA
CDR3 protein: CASSISGQGKGAFF; CDR3 DNA: TGTGCCAGTAGTATTAGTGGACAGGGTAAGGGAGCTTTCTTT; J gene: TRBJ1-1; D gene: TRBD1; V gene: TRBV19; clone size: NA
CDR3 protein: CASSLVRGSNYGYTF; CDR3 DNA: TGTGCCAGCAGCTTAGTACGGGGTAGTAACTATGGCTACACCTTC; J gene: TRBJ1-2; D gene: NA; V gene: TRBV11-2; clone size: NA
CDR3 protein: CASSPATSGVNEQFF; CDR3 DNA: TGTGCCAGCAGCCCAGCGACTAGCGGGGTAAATGAGCAGTTCTTC; J gene: TRBJ2-1; D gene: TRBD2; V gene: TRBV9; clone size: few
CDR3 protein: CASSLWRSETQYF; CDR3 DNA: TGTGCCAGCAGCTTATGGAGGTCGGAGACCCAGTACTTC; J gene: TRBJ2-5; D gene: NA; V gene: TRBV7-8; clone size: NA
CDR3 protein: CASSLVSGEKLFF; CDR3 DNA: TGTGCCAGCAGCTTAGTTTCCGGTGAAAAACTGTTTTTT; J gene: TRBJ1-4; D gene: NA; V gene: TRBV7-6; clone size: NA
CDR3 protein: CASSQDLGGGAGQFF; CDR3 DNA: TGTGCCAGCAGCCAAGATTTAGGCGGGGGCGCAGGACAGTTCTTC; J gene: TRBJ2-1; D gene: NA; V gene: TRBV3-1/TRBV3-2; clone size: NA
CDR3 protein: CASSEGQGKLSNQPQHF; CDR3 DNA: TGTGCCAGCAGTGAAGGACAGGGAAAACTTAGCAATCAGCCCCAGCATTTT; J gene: TRBJ1-5; D gene: TRBD1; V gene: TRBV2; clone size: once
CDR3 protein: CASSKTSGGIVEQYF; CDR3 DNA: TGTGCCAGCAGCAAGACTAGCGGGGGGATAGTCGAGCAGTACTTC; J gene: TRBJ2-7; D gene: TRBD2; V gene: TRBV7-9; clone size: NA
CDR3 protein: CASSGAAGGRIENTIYF; CDR3 DNA: TGTGCCAGCAGTGGGGCCGCAGGGGGTAGAATTGAAAACACCATATATTTT; J gene: TRBJ1-3; D gene: TRBD1; V gene: TRBV6-1; clone size: NA
CDR3 protein: CASSTRSGTGIIQYF; CDR3 DNA: TGTGCCAGTAGTACTCGCTCCGGGACAGGGATCATTCAGTACTTC; J gene: TRBJ2-4; D gene: TRBD1; V gene: TRBV19; clone size: NA
CDR3 protein: CASSLGDWNTEAFF; CDR3 DNA: TGTGCCAGCAGCCTCGGTGACTGGAACACTGAAGCTTTCTTT; J gene: TRBJ1-1; D gene: NA; V gene: TRBV5-5; clone size: NA
CDR3 protein: CASSYPAQDEQFF; CDR3 DNA: TGTGCCAGCAGTTACCCGGCGCAGGATGAGCAGTTCTTC; J gene: TRBJ2-1; D gene: NA; V gene: TRBV6-2/TRBV6-3; clone size: NA
CDR3 protein: CASSQDRAFNEKLFF; CDR3 DNA: TGCGCCAGCAGCCAGGACAGGGCTTTCAATGAAAAACTGTTTTTT; J gene: TRBJ1-4; D gene: TRBD1; V gene: TRBV4-1; clone size: once
CDR3 protein: CASSQEEAGGQWPQYF; CDR3 DNA: TGCGCCAGCAGCCAAGAGGAAGCGGGGGGGCAATGGCCGCAGTATTTT; J gene: TRBJ2-3; D gene: TRBD2; V gene: TRBV4-1; clone size: NA
CDR3 protein: CASSLGNRVVLGSGANVLTF; CDR3 DNA: TGTGCCAGCAGCTTGGGAAACAGGGTTGTATTAGGATCTGGGGCCAACGTCCTGACTTTC; J gene: TRBJ2-6; D gene: NA; V gene: TRBV5-4; clone size: NA
CDR3 protein: CASSLGSPPTDEQFF; CDR3 DNA: TGCGCCAGCAGCTTGGGCAGTCCTCCTACAGATGAGCAGTTCTTC; J gene: TRBJ2-1; D gene: NA; V gene: TRBV5-1; clone size: NA
CDR3 protein: CASSLDGLYGYTF; CDR3 DNA: TGTGCCAGCAGCCTGGACGGACTCTATGGCTACACCTTC; J gene: TRBJ1-2; D gene: NA; V gene: TRBV3-1/TRBV3-2; clone size: NA
CDR3 protein: CASSLVRGAGANVLTF; CDR3 DNA: TGTGCCAGCAGCCTCGTCCGGGGGGCTGGGGCCAACGTCCTGACTTTC; J gene: TRBJ2-6; D gene: TRBD2; V gene: TRBV14; clone size: NA
CDR3 protein: CASSGGGRPHSGYTF; CDR3 DNA: TGTGCCAGCAGCGGAGGCGGGCGGCCCCACTCGGGCTACACCTTC; J gene: TRBJ1-2; D gene: NA; V gene: TRBV9; clone size: once
CDR3 protein: CASSYSRSSYNEQFF; CDR3 DNA: TGTGCCAGCAGTTACTCGAGGAGCTCCTACAATGAGCAGTTCTTC; J gene: TRBJ2-1; D gene: NA; V gene: TRBV6-5; clone size: NA
CDR3 protein: CASSLAGLRRGNEQFF; CDR3 DNA: TGTGCCAGCAGCTTGGCTGGTCTACGGAGGGGCAATGAGCAGTTCTTC; J gene: TRBJ2-1; D gene: NA; V gene: TRBV5-4; clone size: NA
CDR3 protein: CASSKDSSNQPQHF; CDR3 DNA: TGTGCCAGCAGCAAGGACAGTAGCAATCAGCCCCAGCATTTT; J gene: TRBJ1-5; D gene: NA; V gene: TRBV7-2; clone size: NA